The clone carrying this T cell receptor (beta chain) occurred many times. This record belongs to a study of T cells in Graves' hyperthyroidism and ophthalmopathy. Template material for amplifying TCR beta CDR3 regions consisted of RNA transcripts. HTBI primers were used for first-round RT-PCR of the TCR CDR3. MiXCR, run by TCRdb on the multiplex PCR reads, gives a single entry per CDR3 protein. Here the sample spans roughly 740,000 distinct CDR3 sequences, about 17% being singletons. V was shortened by 5 bases and J by 7 bases, with 17 bases between the two germline ends. CDR1 and CDR2 from the germline V gene are SNHLY and FYNNEI. This CDR3 contains 15 residues.

Material for sequencing was blood. The sequence was obtained from a man between 18 and 35 years old with Graves' hyperthyroidism. V and J are TRBV2 and TRBJ2-2; D possibly uses TRBD1 or TRBD2 (6 bases each). In DNA, the CDR3 is TGTGCCAGCAGTTTCTACAGGGCCGGGGGCGGGGAGCTGTTTTTT. It codes for CASSFYRAGGGELFF. The full variable domain, completed using reference TRBV2 and TRBJ2-2, is EPEVTQTPSHQVTQMGQEVILRCVPISNHLYFYWYRQILGQKVEFLVSFYNNEISEKSEIFDDQFSVERPDGSNFTLKIRSTKLEDSAMYFCASSFYRAGGGELFFGEGSRLTVL.